What follows are 3 T cell receptor beta chains derived from one specimen sequenced in a study of blood T cell repertoires in COVID-19. Assay: immunoSEQ multiplex PCR; the TCRdb copy retains only in-frame clones and omits some. The sample holds more than 100,000 clones; roughly 79% are singletons and the top ten take roughly 9%. The source material was peripheral blood. These receptor sequences come from an older woman with active or convalescent COVID-19.

CDR3: CASSYSRTTYNEQFF. The CDR3 DNA sequence: TGTGCCAGCAGTTACTCCAGGACTACATACAATGAGCAGTTCTTC. The chain is built from TRBV6-5 and TRBJ2-1, with D maybe TRBD2 (6 bases). The V end was cut by 0 bases, the J end by 4 bases, with 10 bases between. Germline V gene lookup returns CDR1 MNHEY and CDR2 SVGAGI. This CDR3 spans 15 amino acids.

V usage is TRBV21-1 and J usage is TRBJ1-4. TRBV21-1 is shown as a pseudogene. The CDR3 runs to 15 residues. The CDR3 reads CASSPKKRTNEKLFF. CDR3 DNA: TGTGCCAGCAGCCCTAAGAAGAGAACTAATGAAAAACTGTTTTTT.

The V and J genes are TRBV28 and TRBJ2-1, with D uncertain. The V end was cut by 4 bases, the J end by 9 bases, with 10 bases between. The CDR3 loop spans 12 amino acids. The germline V gene encodes CDR1 MDHEN and CDR2 SYDVKM. CDR3 region: CASSSPGGEQFF. Here the CDR3 DNA reads TGTGCCAGCAGTTCCCCCGGCGGTGAGCAGTTCTTC.